The next 18 T cell receptor beta chains were all read from a single sample in a study of radiation and T cells in renal cell carcinoma. The time point is: baseline pretreatment blood. Stated treatment: 15 Gy SBRT to primary tumor, nephrectomy 4 weeks later. Here immunoSEQ multiplex PCR was the method, and the copy in TCRdb shows in-frame clones only, minus some. Among about 150,000 clones listed, about nine tenths were seen once. Sample: blood, taken from a patient whose treatment included radiotherapy and nephrectomy. The receptors come from a woman in her sixties or seventies with renal cell carcinoma.

The V gene is TRBV5-1, the J gene TRBJ2-7; D is possibly TRBD1 (6 bases). Trimming removed 1 base at V and 1 base at J, with 15 bases between. Germline V lookup: CDR1 SGHRS, CDR2 YFSETQ. The CDR3 is made up of 16 amino acids. Here the CDR3 DNA reads TGCGCCAGCAGCTTGTTAGTAGGGGGAAGGTCCTACGAGCAGTACTTC. Translated: CASSLLVGGRSYEQYF.

This clone has just one count. The chain uses TRBV19 and TRBJ2-7, with D maybe TRBD2 (6 bases). Germline lookup yields CDR1 LNHDA and CDR2 SQIVND (reference sequence). V gave up 5 bases and J gave up 5 bases, with 22 bases separating them. CDR3 length equals 16 residues. CDR3: CASSPFPGLGSNEQYF. In DNA, the CDR3 is TGTGCCAGTAGTCCTTTTCCGGGACTCGGATCCAACGAGCAGTACTTC. Combining the CDR3 with reference TRBV19 and TRBJ2-7 gives the whole variable domain DGGITQSPKYLFRKEGQNVTLSCEQNLNHDAMYWYRQDPGQGLRLIYYSQIVNDFQKGDIAEGYSVSREKKESFPLTVTSAQKNPTAFYLCASSPFPGLGSNEQYFGPGTRLTVT.

The gene calls are TRBV15 and TRBJ2-3, with 11 bases identical to TRBD1. The V gene end was trimmed by 4 bases and the J gene end by 2 bases; junction bases not matched to a gene: 5. CDR1 and CDR2 (germline): LNHNV, YYDKDF (reference sequence). The CDR3 loop spans 16 amino acids. The CDR3 is CATSKGQGDLTDTQYF. The CDR3 nucleotides read TGTGCCACCAGCAAGGGACAGGGGGACCTCACAGATACGCAGTATTTT.

The V and J genes are TRBV2 and TRBJ2-5, with unresolved D. CDR1 is SNHLY, CDR2 FYNNEI, per germline. The CDR3 totals 15 residues. Trimming took 6 bases from V and 4 from J, leaving 18 bases between them. This chain's CDR3 is CASRNNIGRVETQYF. The CDR3 DNA reads TGTGCCAGCAGGAATAACATTGGAAGGGTAGAGACCCAGTACTTC.

The chain's CDR3 is CAWSVGGGREKDTQYF. The CDR3 region has the DNA TGTGCCTGGAGTGTAGGCGGGGGGAGGGAAAAAGATACGCAGTATTTT. The chain recombines TRBV30 with TRBJ2-3, with 8 bases that match TRBD2. Looked up from germline, CDR1 is GTSNPN and CDR2 is SVGIG (reference sequence). The CDR3 contains 16 residues. V trimming: 0 bases; J trimming: 5 bases; junction bases outside the gene matches: 10.

This clone was counted a few times. J is TRBJ1-1 and V is TRBV5-1, with TRBD1 identical over 7 bases. The V segment lost 1 base and the J segment 1 base; nucleotides outside the gene matches: 7. The CDR3 has 16 amino acids. Germline V CDR1 and CDR2: SGHRS, YFSETQ. The CDR3 reads CASSLWGDSSNTEAFF. The CDR3 coding sequence is TGCGCCAGCAGCTTGTGGGGGGACAGCTCGAACACTGAAGCTTTCTTT.

This clone was found a few times. The chain uses TRBV6-5 and TRBJ1-1; D is undetermined. Germline V gene lookup returns CDR1 MNHEY and CDR2 SVGAGI. The CDR3 extends over 14 amino acids. The germline V and J ends were trimmed by 5 bases and 1 base, with 11 bases remaining between them. CDR3 amino acids: CASSRPGKNTEAFF. As DNA, the CDR3 is TGTGCCAGCAGTCGACCGGGGAAGAACACTGAAGCTTTCTTT.

CDR3 nucleotide sequence: TGCAGCGTTGGAGACAGGGCGAATAGTCAGCCCCAGCATTTT. Encoded protein: CSVGDRANSQPQHF. V is TRBV29-1 and J is TRBJ1-5; TRBD1 agrees at 7 bases. This CDR3 comprises 14 residues. Germline V gene lookup returns CDR1 SQVTM and CDR2 ANQGSEA. V lost 4 bases to trimming and J lost 6 bases; unmatched junction nucleotides: 9. Complete variable domain (other parts from reference TRBV29-1 and TRBJ1-5): SAVISQKPSRDICQRGTSLTIQCQVDSQVTMMFWYRQQPGQSLTLIATANQGSEATYESGFVIDKFPISRPNLTFSTLTVSNMSPEDSSIYLCSVGDRANSQPQHFGDGTRLSIL.

In its sample, this clone was seen a few times. This rearrangement joins TRBV9 to TRBJ1-3; no firm D call. The CDR3 covers 15 residues. Trimming stripped 0 bases from V and 0 bases from J, with 7 bases between. The germline gives CDR1 SGDLS, CDR2 YYNGEE. The CDR3 DNA sequence: TGTGCCAGCAGCGTAGGCACGGCCTCTGGAAACACCATATATTTT. It yields the protein CASSVGTASGNTIYF.

The rearrangement joins TRBV9 to TRBJ2-5; possibly TRBD2 for D (7 bases). CDR3 length equals 15 residues. From germline, CDR1 is SGDLS and CDR2 YYNGEE. The V end lost 0 bases, the J end lost 5 bases, and 14 bases lay between the germline ends. The DNA for the CDR3 is TGTGCCAGCAGCGTAGTCGCGGGGGCCCCGGAGACCCAGTACTTC. Protein: CASSVVAGAPETQYF.

This sequence joins TRBV10-1 and TRBJ1-1; 9 bases align to TRBD1. This CDR3 contains 19 residues. Germline lookup yields CDR1 WNHNN and CDR2 SYGVQD (reference sequence). After removal of 0 bases from V and 6 bases from J, the junction contained 17 bases not matched to a gene. CDR3 protein: CASSESRDRVSFGRPEAFF. DNA for the CDR3: TGCGCCAGCAGTGAGTCAAGGGACAGGGTAAGTTTTGGTAGGCCTGAAGCTTTCTTT.

The chain combines TRBV25-1 with TRBJ2-1, with D perhaps TRBD1 (5 bases). The CDR3 totals 16 residues. V was clipped by 5 bases and J by 0 bases, with 14 bases between them. In germline, CDR1 is MGHDK, CDR2 SYGVNS. The CDR3 region has the DNA TGTGCCAGCAGTTTAGGGGCTTCCCCCTCCTACAATGAGCAGTTCTTC. Translating it yields CASSLGASPSYNEQFF.

The chain joins TRBV6-6 to TRBJ1-2; 7 nucleotides agree with TRBD1. The CDR3 spans 13 residues. Germline CDR1 MNHNY, CDR2 SVGAGI (reference sequence). Trimming removed 6 bases from V and 6 bases from J; junction bases left unmatched: 7. The CDR3 loop is CASRIQGFDGYTF. CDR3 bases: TGTGCCAGCAGAATACAGGGGTTCGATGGCTACACCTTC.

The chain combines TRBV7-9 with TRBJ2-7; TRBD2 is a possible D gene (5 bases). The ends were cut back, 5 bases at V and 0 bases at J, with 14 bases in the middle. The CDR3 covers 15 residues. Germline V gives CDR1 SEHNR, CDR2 FQNEAQ (reference sequence). As DNA, the CDR3 is TGTGCCAGCAGCCCTCCGTTAGCGCTCTCCTACGAGCAGTACTTC. Amino acids: CASSPPLALSYEQYF.

The chain carries TRBV7-9 and TRBJ2-5, with unresolved D. This CDR3 contains 12 residues. Trimming removed 4 bases from V and 5 bases from J, with 8 bases in between. In germline, CDR1 is SEHNR, CDR2 FQNEAQ (reference sequence). Here the CDR3 reads CASSWKGETQYF. For the CDR3, the DNA is TGTGCCAGCAGCTGGAAAGGGGAGACCCAGTACTTC.

The chain has TRBV19 and TRBJ2-3, with 10 bases that match TRBD1. V was pared by 11 bases and J by 5 bases, with 13 bases of the junction left unmatched. Germline CDR1 LNHDA, CDR2 SQIVND (reference sequence). The CDR3 loop spans 15 amino acids. The CDR3 loop is CAASIGQGGGDTQYF. CDR3 nucleotide sequence: TGTGCCGCCAGTATTGGACAGGGGGGAGGAGATACGCAGTATTTT.

The gene calls are TRBV30 and TRBJ2-1, with 10 bases matching TRBD1. Germline V gene lookup returns CDR1 GTSNPN and CDR2 SVGIG (reference sequence). The CDR3 length is 15 residues. With 3 bases clipped from V and 6 bases from J, the junction kept 8 bases outside the gene matches. CDR3 DNA sequence: TGTGCCTGGAGCGAATACCGGGACAGGGGCAATGAGCAGTTCTTC. Protein: CAWSEYRDRGNEQFF.

This CDR3 reads CASSYSAGADTQYF. The CDR3 DNA is TGTGCCAGCAGTTACTCGGCAGGGGCGGATACGCAGTATTTT. The rearrangement links TRBV6-6 to TRBJ2-3; TRBD1 is a possible D gene (6 bases). V lost 0 bases, J lost 6 bases, and 10 bases lay in between. Germline CDR1 and CDR2: MNHNY and SVGAGI (reference sequence). This CDR3 spans 14 amino acids.